This note documents a single T cell receptor (beta chain) sequence. This sample stems from a study of shared T cell receptors in the human thymus. TCRdb's copy holds only in-frame clones and misses some; the assay was immunoSEQ multiplex PCR. This table has more than 550,000 clones, over 75% appearing once. The ends were cut back, 8 bases at V and 1 base at J, with 22 bases in the middle. Germline assignment: CDR1 SGHVS and CDR2 FNYEAQ. This CDR3 is 17 amino acids long. The same specimen was also included in a second study, on human thymus T cells.

Sequencing was carried out using thymocytes. The TCR originated in a girl under three years old with a congenital heart defect. The gene calls are TRBV7-6 and TRBJ2-3; D is unresolved. In DNA, the CDR3 is TGTGCCAGCCACCCCTCTTCTAGGCTCCGTGGCACAGATACGCAGTATTTT. Residues: CASHPSSRLRGTDTQYF.